This T cell receptor beta chain was sequenced during a study of blood T cell repertoires in COVID-19. This clone has a single count. Germline V gives CDR1 SGHRS, CDR2 YFSETQ. The CDR3 has 17 residues. V shed 4 bases, J shed 5 bases, and the junction held 11 bases outside the gene matches. In the source study's methods: Cell counts per sample came from amplifying reference gene primers. Using immunoSEQ multiplex PCR, the repertoire was profiled, and TCRdb retains in-frame clones only, with some absent. The V and J calls and the clone size are those of that table, but D and trimming were determined from the DNA. The sample comprises 70,000 to 90,000 clones, 65% to 90% of which are singletons, and 6.3% rests with the top ten. Seattle cases were enrolled at active infection and followed longitudinally.

Sequenced sample: peripheral blood. The V gene is TRBV5-1, the J gene TRBJ1-6, with TRBD1 matching 8 bases. The sequence was collected from a man of 80 years or more with COVID-19, enrolled during active disease. The CDR3 protein is CASSPLRPGQDNSPLHF. The CDR3 DNA follows: TGCGCCAGCAGCCCCTTGAGACCGGGACAGGATAATTCACCCCTCCACTTT.